The 19 T cell receptor beta chains listed next were all sequenced from one sample in a study of T-cell reconstitution after alpha-beta-depleted transplantation in children. Preparation of the TCRbeta library used unique molecular identifiers. TCRdb re-analysed the PCR reads in MiXCR, keeping a single row per CDR3 protein. Of a few hundred thousand distinct CDR3 sequences listed, 27% are singletons. Material: PBMCs, obtained before TCRalphabeta/CD19-depleted stem cell transplant. All receptors derive from a boy less than two years old with Wiskott-Aldrich syndrome, due to receive a stem cell transplant.

The chain employs TRBV2 and TRBJ2-1; tentative D call: TRBD1 (9 bases). V was cut by 4 bases and J by 8 bases, with 18 bases left in between. This CDR3 has 15 amino acids. Germline CDR1 reads SNHLY; CDR2 reads FYNNEI. The CDR3 loop is CASSAGGTGLDEQFF. CDR3 DNA sequence: TGTGCCAGCAGTGCGGGGGGGACAGGGCTTGATGAGCAGTTCTTC.

This rearrangement joins TRBV6-5 to TRBJ2-1; no definite D call. The CDR3 covers 14 residues. Germline V gives CDR1 MNHEY, CDR2 SVGAGI. V lost 0 bases and J 7 bases, leaving 10 bases between the germline ends. The CDR3 protein is CASSYSSLGNEQFF. CDR3 DNA sequence: TGTGCCAGCAGTTACTCTTCTCTCGGTAATGAGCAGTTCTTC.

The CDR3 sequence: CASSIRQGIIYEQYF. In DNA form, the CDR3 reads TGTGCCAGCAGTATTAGACAGGGTATCATCTACGAGCAGTACTTC. V and J are TRBV27 and TRBJ2-7, with 7 bases aligning to TRBD1. This CDR3 region has 15 residues. Per the germline V gene, CDR1 is MNHEY and CDR2 is SMNVEV (reference sequence). V shed 5 bases and J 3 bases; nucleotides not matched to a gene: 10.

This clonotype was observed a few times. J is TRBJ2-7 and V is TRBV24-1, with D hard to call. The CDR3 sequence is 15 residues long. The V gene lost 3 bases and the J gene lost 6 bases, with 17 bases spanning the gap. Germline-derived CDR1 and CDR2 are KGHDR and SFDVKD. CDR3 loop: CATSDVDGDLGEQYF. The CDR3 nucleotides are TGTGCCACCAGTGATGTGGACGGCGATCTAGGCGAGCAGTACTTC.

This rearrangement joins TRBV5-1 to TRBJ2-2; TRBD1 is a possible D gene (5 bases). V lost 4 bases, J lost 7 bases, and 17 bases lay in between. Germline V gene data show CDR1 as SGHRS and CDR2 as YFSETQ. The CDR3 runs to 15 residues. CDR3 in amino acids: CASSPSTVRSGELFF. The CDR3 DNA follows: TGCGCCAGCAGCCCTTCGACAGTAAGGAGCGGGGAGCTGTTTTTT.

This clonotype has more than one count but fewer than ten. The rearrangement joins TRBV29-1 to TRBJ1-2; D is ambiguous. The CDR3 loop spans 10 amino acids. The V end lost 4 bases, the J end lost 8 bases, and 8 bases lay between the germline ends. The germline V gene has CDR1 SQVTM and CDR2 ANQGSEA. DNA of the CDR3: TGCAGCGTTGGCCAAGGCGGCTACACCTTC. Translation: CSVGQGGYTF.

The genes are TRBV20-1 and TRBJ2-3; D remains ambiguous. V lost 7 bases and J 3 bases, leaving 14 bases between the germline ends. The CDR3 spans 13 residues. Germline-derived CDR1 and CDR2 are DFQATT and SNEGSKA (reference sequence). CDR3 nucleotides: TGCAGTGTATTAGAGATAATAACAGATACGCAGTATTTT. It yields the protein CSVLEIITDTQYF.

The rearrangement joins TRBV11-2 to TRBJ2-1; D gene unclear. The ends were cut back, 3 bases at V and 9 bases at J, with 9 bases in the middle. This CDR3 contains 12 residues. The germline gives CDR1 SGHAT, CDR2 FQNNGV. The CDR3, as DNA: TGTGCCAGCAGCTTCCCTGGTCGTGAGCAGTTCTTC. Protein product: CASSFPGREQFF.

In this sample, this clonotype turned up a few times. The V call is TRBV6-1, the J call TRBJ1-6; D remains unclear. Germline V gene sequence: CDR1 MNHNS, CDR2 SASEGT. The CDR3 is 15 residues long. Trimming shortened V by 3 bases and J by 7 bases, and 13 bases separated the two germline ends. This chain's CDR3 is CASSEVRISNSPLHF. In nucleotides, the CDR3 is TGTGCCAGCAGTGAGGTCAGAATTTCCAATTCACCCCTCCACTTT.

CDR3 amino acids: CASSGGTSGSSETQYF. The CDR3 DNA sequence: TGCGCCAGCAGTGGTGGGACTAGCGGGAGTTCAGAGACCCAGTACTTC. The chain is built from TRBV5-1 and TRBJ2-5; 14 bases line up with TRBD2. The CDR3 is 16 residues long. J gave up 4 bases and V 5 bases, and 7 bases lay outside the gene matches. CDR1 is SGHRS, CDR2 YFSETQ, per germline.

The V and J genes are TRBV6-5 and TRBJ2-7; TRBD2 is a possible D gene (5 bases). The ends were cut back, 3 bases at V and 1 base at J, with 13 bases in the middle. The germline V gene has CDR1 MNHEY and CDR2 SVGAGI. This CDR3 comprises 15 residues. The CDR3, as DNA: TGTGCCAGCAGTTATAGGAGGTTTCCTTCCTACGAGCAGTACTTC. As protein: CASSYRRFPSYEQYF.

This clonotype was picked up a small number of times. This chain joins TRBV27 and TRBJ2-5; either TRBD1 or TRBD2 may fit D (5 bases each). This CDR3 region has 13 residues. V was pared by 5 bases and J by 5 bases, with 12 bases between. Germline V CDR1 and CDR2: MNHEY, SMNVEV (reference sequence). The CDR3 protein is CASSRKGTETQYF. CDR3 DNA sequence: TGTGCCAGCAGTAGAAAGGGGACGGAGACCCAGTACTTC.

The CDR3 bases are TGTGCCAGCAGGCAGGCGGGAGGGAGCACAGATACGCAGTATTTT. Translation gives CASRQAGGSTDTQYF. V gene TRBV27 combines with J gene TRBJ2-3; 9 bases line up with TRBD2. CDR3 length: 15 residues. CDR1 and CDR2 (germline): MNHEY, SMNVEV (reference sequence). With 6 bases clipped from V and 0 bases from J, the junction kept 4 bases outside the gene matches.

This clonotype was observed a few times. The genes are TRBV7-9 and TRBJ2-2; D is uncertain. V was trimmed by 5 bases and J by 4 bases, leaving 8 bases between them. This CDR3 is built from 13 residues. Germline CDR1 SEHNR, CDR2 FQNEAQ (reference sequence). In nucleotides, the CDR3 is TGTGCCAGCAGCGCGGTGGGCACCGGGGAGCTGTTTTTT. Protein product: CASSAVGTGELFF.

The CDR3 reads CSARKPTAGAYNEQFF. CDR3 in DNA: TGCAGTGCTAGGAAGCCCACCGCGGGAGCATACAATGAGCAGTTCTTC. The chain joins TRBV20-1 to TRBJ2-1; TRBD2 aligns across 7 bases. Germline loops: CDR1 DFQATT, CDR2 SNEGSKA (reference sequence). The CDR3 has 16 amino acids. J was trimmed by 4 bases and V by 3 bases; bases with no gene match: 12.

There are a few counts of this clonotype. The V call is TRBV20-1, the J call TRBJ2-4, with 15 bases matching TRBD2. This CDR3 region has 19 residues. V was pared by 0 bases and J by 3 bases, with 9 bases of the junction left unmatched. Germline CDR1 DFQATT, CDR2 SNEGSKA (reference sequence). In DNA form, the CDR3 reads TGCAGTGCTAGAGATTTAGGACTAGCGGGAGGGCCGGGCAAAAACATTCAGTACTTC. This translates into CSARDLGLAGGPGKNIQYF.

A few counts support this clonotype. The gene calls are TRBV12-3 or TRBV12-4 and TRBJ2-1, with D tentatively TRBD1 or TRBD2 (5 bases each). The CDR3 has 14 residues. V was trimmed by 1 base and J by 7 bases, leaving 11 bases between them. The CDR3 DNA reads as TGTGCCAGCAGTTTAGAATACGGGGCGAATGAGCAGTTCTTC. Translating it yields CASSLEYGANEQFF.

This clonotype showed up just a few times. J is TRBJ2-5 and V is TRBV20-1, with D tentatively TRBD1 (7 bases). Trimming stripped 6 bases from V and 5 bases from J, with 19 bases between. The germline CDR1 and CDR2 sequences are DFQATT and SNEGSKA (reference sequence). The CDR3 loop spans 14 amino acids. The CDR3 loop reads CSAGTQGRKETQYF. The CDR3 DNA follows: TGCAGTGCAGGCACACAGGGGAGGAAGGAGACCCAGTACTTC.

This chain links TRBV7-6 with TRBJ1-4, with a possible D match to TRBD1 (5 bases). Germline CDR1 reads SGHVS; CDR2 reads FNYEAQ. V was trimmed by 4 bases and J by 3 bases, leaving 15 bases between them. This CDR3 is 16 amino acids long. CDR3 protein: CASSSPGGVANEKLFF. The CDR3 nucleotides are TGTGCCAGCAGCTCCCCGGGAGGGGTAGCTAATGAAAAACTGTTTTTT.